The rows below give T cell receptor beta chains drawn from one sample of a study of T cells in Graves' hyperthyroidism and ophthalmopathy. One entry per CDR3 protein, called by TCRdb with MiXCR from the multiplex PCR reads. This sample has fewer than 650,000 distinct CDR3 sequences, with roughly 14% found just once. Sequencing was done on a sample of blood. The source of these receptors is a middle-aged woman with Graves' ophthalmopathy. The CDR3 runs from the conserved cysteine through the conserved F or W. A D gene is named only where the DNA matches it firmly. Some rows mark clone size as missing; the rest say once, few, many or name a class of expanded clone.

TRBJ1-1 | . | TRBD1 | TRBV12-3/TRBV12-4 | CASSRDRGRTEAFF | TGTGCCAGCAGTAGGGACAGGGGGCGGACTGAAGCTTTCTTT
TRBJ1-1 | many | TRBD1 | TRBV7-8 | CASSLTGSYTEAFF | TGCGCCAGCAGCTTGACAGGGTCCTACACTGAAGCTTTCTTT
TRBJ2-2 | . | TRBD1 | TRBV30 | CAWEGQGWTGELFF | TGTGCCTGGGAGGGACAGGGGTGGACCGGGGAGCTGTTTTTT
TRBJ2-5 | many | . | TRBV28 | CASSLGGGDFQETQYF | TGTGCCAGCAGTTTAGGCGGCGGGGACTTTCAAGAGACCCAGTACTTC
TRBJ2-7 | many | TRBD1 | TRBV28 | CASSPSSTGLLYEQYF | TGTGCCAGCAGTCCGAGCTCGACAGGGCTTCTCTACGAGCAGTACTTC
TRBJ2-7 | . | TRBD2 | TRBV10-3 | CAISPSGRAGYEQYF | TGTGCCATCAGCCCTAGCGGGAGGGCCGGGTACGAGCAGTACTTC
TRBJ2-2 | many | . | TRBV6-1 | CASSVQMASGELFF | TGTGCCAGCAGTGTGCAAATGGCTTCCGGGGAGCTGTTTTTT
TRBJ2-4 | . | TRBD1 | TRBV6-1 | CASSLTGKGFQYF | TGTGCCAGCAGTCTGACAGGGAAAGGGTTTCAGTACTTC
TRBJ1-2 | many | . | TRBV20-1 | CSATPQANYGYTF | TGCAGTGCGACACCTCAAGCTAACTATGGCTACACCTTC
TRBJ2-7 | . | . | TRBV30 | CAWSVSLGSYEQYF | TGTGCCTGGAGTGTAAGCCTCGGCTCCTACGAGCAGTACTTC
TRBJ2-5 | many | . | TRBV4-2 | CASSQGPEETQYF | TGTGCCAGCAGCCAGGGACCCGAAGAGACCCAGTACTTC
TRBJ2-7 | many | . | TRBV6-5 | CASSSNRVKVYEQYF | TGTGCCAGCAGTTCAAACCGGGTGAAGGTCTACGAGCAGTACTTC
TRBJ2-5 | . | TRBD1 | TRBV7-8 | CASSQPGQGAETQYF | TGTGCCAGCAGCCAACCGGGACAGGGGGCCGAGACCCAGTACTTC
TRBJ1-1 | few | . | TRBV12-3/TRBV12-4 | CASTLDSSNTEAFF | TGTGCCAGCACCCTGGACAGTTCGAACACTGAAGCTTTCTTT
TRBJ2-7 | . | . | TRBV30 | CAWSPGTAYEQYF | TGTGCCTGGAGCCCGGGGACCGCCTACGAGCAGTACTTC
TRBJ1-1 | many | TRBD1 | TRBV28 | CASQGDSPEAFF | TGTGCCAGCCAGGGGGACAGCCCTGAAGCTTTCTTT
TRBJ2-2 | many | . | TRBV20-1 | CSARAGGMNTGELFF | TGCAGTGCTAGAGCGGGCGGGATGAACACCGGGGAGCTGTTTTTT
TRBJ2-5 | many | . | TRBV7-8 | CASSPGRKRETQYF | TGTGCCAGCAGCCCGGGACGCAAGAGGGAGACCCAGTACTTC
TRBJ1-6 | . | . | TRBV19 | CASSIRSGGLSSNSPLHF | TGTGCCAGTAGTATTCGCAGCGGGGGGCTATCTAGTAATTCACCCCTCCACTTT
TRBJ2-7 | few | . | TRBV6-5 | CASSYSATPSVMYEQYF | TGTGCCAGCAGTTACTCCGCGACCCCTAGCGTCATGTACGAGCAGTACTTC
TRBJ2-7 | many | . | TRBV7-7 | CASSLAEYYEQYF | TGTGCTAGCAGCTTAGCTGAATACTACGAGCAGTACTTC
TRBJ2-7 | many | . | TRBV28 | CASRGGGELFYEQYF | TGTGCCAGCAGGGGAGGCGGAGAGCTCTTTTACGAGCAGTACTTC
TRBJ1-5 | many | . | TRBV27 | CASSSSREGQPQHF | TGTGCCAGCAGTTCCAGTAGAGAGGGTCAGCCCCAGCATTTT
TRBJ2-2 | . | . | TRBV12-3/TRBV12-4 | CASSPETRELFF | TGTGCCAGCAGCCCTGAGACAAGGGAGCTGTTTTTT
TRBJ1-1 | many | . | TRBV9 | CASSVDGQGNTEAFF | TGTGCCAGCAGCGTAGACGGGCAGGGGAACACTGAAGCTTTCTTT